The clone carrying this T cell receptor beta chain was picked up one time. This sample was taken from a study of control samples from healthy donors and cancer patients. The germline V and J ends were trimmed by 6 bases and 3 bases, with 20 bases remaining between them. This CDR3 has 16 amino acids. Germline V lookup: CDR1 SEHNR, CDR2 FQNEAQ (reference sequence). Clones were sequenced by immunoSEQ multiplex PCR, and TCRdb holds only the in-frame ones, with some missing. This sample has some 210,000 clones, with about 90% found just once. V and J are TRBV7-9 and TRBJ1-1; D is possibly TRBD1 (5 bases). The specimen was blood. The sequence was obtained from a man under 40 in good health. CDR3 amino acids: CASRPNVQGLDTEAFF. The CDR3 region has the DNA TGTGCCAGCAGACCAAACGTTCAGGGCTTGGACACTGAAGCTTTCTTT. Looking up the rest from reference TRBV7-9 and TRBJ1-1 gives the full variable domain: DTGVSQNPRHKITKRGQNVTFRCDPISEHNRLYWYRQTLGQGPEFLTYFQNEAQLEKSRLLSDRFSAERPKGSFSTLEIQRTEQGDSAMYLCASRPNVQGLDTEAFFGQGTRLTVV.